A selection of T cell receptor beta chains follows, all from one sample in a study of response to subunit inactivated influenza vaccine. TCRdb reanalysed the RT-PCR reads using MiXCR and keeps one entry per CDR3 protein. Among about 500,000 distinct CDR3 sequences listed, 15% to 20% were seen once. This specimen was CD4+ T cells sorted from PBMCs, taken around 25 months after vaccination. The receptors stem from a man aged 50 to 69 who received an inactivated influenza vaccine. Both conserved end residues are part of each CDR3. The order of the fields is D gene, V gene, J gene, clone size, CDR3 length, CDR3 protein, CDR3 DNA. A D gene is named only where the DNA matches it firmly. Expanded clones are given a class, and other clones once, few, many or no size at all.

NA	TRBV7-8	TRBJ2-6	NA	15	CASSSGNSGANVLTF	TGTGCCAGCAGCTCCGGGAATTCTGGGGCCAACGTCCTGACTTTC
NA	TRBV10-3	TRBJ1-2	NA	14	CAISESLTNYGYTF	TGTGCCATCAGTGAGTCGTTAACGAACTATGGCTACACCTTC
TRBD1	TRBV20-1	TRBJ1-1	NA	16	CSARPGTGMKNTEAFF	TGCAGTGCTAGACCCGGGACAGGGATGAAGAACACTGAAGCTTTCTTT
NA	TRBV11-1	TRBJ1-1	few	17	CASSLAAQGKWNTEAFF	TGTGCCAGCAGCTTAGCAGCGCAGGGGAAATGGAACACTGAAGCTTTCTTT
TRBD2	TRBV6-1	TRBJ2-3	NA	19	CACSELAGGQFDGTDTQYF	TGTGCCTGCAGTGAACTAGCGGGAGGCCAGTTTGACGGCACAGATACGCAGTATTTT
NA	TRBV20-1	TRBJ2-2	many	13	CSAPEPGSGELFF	TGCAGTGCTCCCGAACCAGGGTCCGGGGAGCTGTTTTTT
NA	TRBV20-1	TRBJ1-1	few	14	CSASIRTVNTEAFF	TGCAGTGCTAGTATTAGGACAGTGAACACTGAAGCTTTCTTT
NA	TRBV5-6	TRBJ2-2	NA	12	CASSRFTGELFF	TGTGCCAGCAGCCGATTCACCGGGGAGCTGTTTTTT
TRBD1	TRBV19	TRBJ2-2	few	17	CASSTQKWTGRTGELFF	TGTGCCAGTAGTACCCAAAAATGGACAGGGCGGACCGGGGAGCTGTTTTTT
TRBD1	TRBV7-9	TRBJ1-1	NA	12	CASSLADRGAFF	TGTGCCAGCAGCTTAGCGGACAGGGGAGCTTTCTTT
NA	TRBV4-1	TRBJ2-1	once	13	CASSQPPGDEQFF	TGCGCCAGCAGCCAACCCCCCGGGGATGAGCAGTTCTTC
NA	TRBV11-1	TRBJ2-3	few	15	CASSLNPRSTDTQYF	TGTGCCAGCAGCTTAAACCCCAGAAGCACAGATACGCAGTATTTT
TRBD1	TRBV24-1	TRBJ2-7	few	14	CATSATGATYEQYF	TGTGCCACCAGTGCCACAGGGGCCACCTACGAGCAGTACTTC
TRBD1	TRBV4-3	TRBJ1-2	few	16	CASSQDLQGANYGYTF	TGCGCCAGCAGCCAAGATCTCCAGGGGGCTAACTATGGCTACACCTTC
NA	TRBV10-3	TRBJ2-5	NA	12	CAISEAGETQYF	TGTGCCATCAGTGAGGCTGGTGAGACCCAGTACTTC
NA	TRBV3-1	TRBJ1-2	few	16	CASSQEGHRPFYGYTF	TGTGCCAGCAGCCAAGAGGGTCATCGCCCCTTCTATGGCTACACCTTC
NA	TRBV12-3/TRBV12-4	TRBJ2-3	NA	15	CASSFVAVSTDTQYF	TGTGCCAGCAGTTTTGTGGCAGTAAGCACAGATACGCAGTATTTT
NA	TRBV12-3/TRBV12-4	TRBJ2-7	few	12	CASSKIPYEQYF	TGTGCCAGCAGTAAGATACCCTACGAGCAGTACTTC
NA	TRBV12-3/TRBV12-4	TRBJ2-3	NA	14	CASIVSSSSATQYF	TGTGCCAGCATAGTAAGCTCCTCGTCAGCTACGCAGTATTTT
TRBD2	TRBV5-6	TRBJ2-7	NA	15	CASRVISGSSYEHYF	TGTGCCAGCAGGGTTATTAGCGGGAGCTCCTACGAGCATTACTTC
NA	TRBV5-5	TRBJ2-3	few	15	CASSSRQDITDTQYF	TGTGCCAGCAGCTCCCGACAGGACATCACAGATACGCAGTATTTT
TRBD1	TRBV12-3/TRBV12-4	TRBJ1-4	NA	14	CASSIQGRAEKLFF	TGTGCCAGCAGTATACAGGGGCGGGCTGAAAAACTGTTTTTT
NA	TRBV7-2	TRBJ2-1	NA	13	CASSLDFGREQFF	TGTGCCAGCAGCTTAGATTTCGGCAGGGAGCAGTTCTTC
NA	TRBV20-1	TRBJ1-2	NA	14	CSARGAREYYGYTF	TGCAGTGCTAGAGGTGCCCGGGAGTACTATGGCTACACCTTC
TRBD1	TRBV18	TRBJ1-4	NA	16	CASSPQPGQGSEKLFF	TGTGCCAGCTCGCCTCAACCGGGACAGGGATCTGAAAAACTGTTTTTT
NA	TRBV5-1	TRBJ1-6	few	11	CASSSGGPLHF	TGCGCCAGCAGTTCCGGCGGGCCCCTCCACTTT
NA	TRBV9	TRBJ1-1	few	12	CASSVVGSEAFF	TGTGCCAGCAGCGTAGTTGGCAGTGAAGCTTTCTTT
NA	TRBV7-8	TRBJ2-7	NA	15	CASSWTRVSTYEQYF	TGTGCCAGCAGTTGGACTCGGGTTTCAACCTACGAGCAGTACTTC
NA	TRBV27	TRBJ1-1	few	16	CASSLSGQALNTEAFF	TGTGCCAGCAGTTTATCGGGGCAGGCCCTGAACACTGAAGCTTTCTTT
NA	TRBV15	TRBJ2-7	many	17	CATSMPGHSVYSYEQYF	TGTGCCACCAGCATGCCGGGACACTCCGTTTATTCCTACGAGCAGTACTTC
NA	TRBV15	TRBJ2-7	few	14	CATSRDVQEDEQYF	TGTGCCACCAGCAGAGATGTGCAGGAAGACGAGCAGTACTTC
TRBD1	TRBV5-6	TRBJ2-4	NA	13	CASSLGQKNIQYF	TGTGCTAGCAGCTTGGGACAGAAAAACATTCAGTACTTC
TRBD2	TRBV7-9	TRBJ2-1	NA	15	CASSPGGLGGYEQFF	TGTGCCAGCAGCCCCGGGGGACTAGGAGGCTATGAGCAGTTCTTC
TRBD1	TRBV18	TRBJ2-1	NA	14	CASSPQGQGNEQFF	TGTGCCAGCTCACCACAGGGACAGGGGAATGAGCAGTTCTTC
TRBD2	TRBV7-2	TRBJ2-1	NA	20	CASSLAGGASAGGRYNEQFF	TGTGCCAGCAGCTTAGCCGGAGGGGCTTCAGCGGGAGGGCGGTATAATGAGCAGTTCTTC
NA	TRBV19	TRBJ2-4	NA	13	CATRHEAKNIQYF	TGTGCCACCAGGCACGAGGCCAAAAACATTCAGTACTTC
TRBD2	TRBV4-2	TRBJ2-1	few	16	CASSHRTSGGANEQFF	TGTGCCAGCAGCCACCGGACTAGCGGGGGGGCCAATGAGCAGTTCTTC
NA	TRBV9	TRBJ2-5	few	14	CASSPRVGEETQYF	TGTGCCAGCAGCCCCCGGGTGGGAGAAGAGACCCAGTACTTC
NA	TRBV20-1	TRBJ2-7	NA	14	CSARKSVAEYEQYF	TGCAGTGCTAGAAAGTCAGTCGCGGAATACGAGCAGTACTTC
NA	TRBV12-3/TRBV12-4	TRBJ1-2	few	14	CASSHSAEGYGYTF	TGTGCCAGCAGTCATAGCGCAGAGGGCTATGGCTACACCTTC
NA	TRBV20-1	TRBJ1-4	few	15	CSAPAGPGGSEKLFF	TGCAGTGCTCCCGCAGGGCCCGGCGGGAGTGAAAAACTGTTTTTT
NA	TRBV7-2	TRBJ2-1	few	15	CASSFSGTAYNEQFF	TGTGCCAGCAGCTTCTCCGGGACCGCCTACAATGAGCAGTTCTTC
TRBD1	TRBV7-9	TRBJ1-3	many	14	CATSSGTGGNTIYF	TGTGCCACCTCTTCCGGGACAGGGGGAAACACCATATATTTT
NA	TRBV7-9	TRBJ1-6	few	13	CASSSGVNAPLHF	TGTGCCAGCAGCTCAGGGGTTAATGCACCCCTCCACTTT
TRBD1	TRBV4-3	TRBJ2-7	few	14	CASSQNQGVGEQYF	TGCGCCAGCAGCCAAAATCAGGGGGTCGGTGAGCAGTACTTC
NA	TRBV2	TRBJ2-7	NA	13	CASIRDTKYEQYF	TGTGCCAGCATTCGGGACACTAAATACGAGCAGTACTTC
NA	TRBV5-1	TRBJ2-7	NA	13	CASSSEGAYEQYF	TGCGCCAGCAGCTCCGAGGGTGCCTACGAGCAGTACTTC
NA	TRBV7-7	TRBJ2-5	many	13	CASSMDRQETQYF	TGTGCTAGCAGCATGGACAGACAAGAGACCCAGTACTTC
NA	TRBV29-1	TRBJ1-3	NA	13	CSVASGSGNTIYF	TGCAGCGTTGCGTCAGGCTCTGGAAACACCATATATTTT
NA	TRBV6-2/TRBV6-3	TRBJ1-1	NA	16	CASNKRPEVVNTEAFF	TGTGCCAGCAACAAAAGGCCAGAGGTGGTGAACACTGAAGCTTTCTTT
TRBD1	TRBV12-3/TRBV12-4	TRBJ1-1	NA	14	CASSPGQGGGEAFF	TGTGCCAGCAGCCCCGGACAGGGAGGAGGTGAAGCTTTCTTT
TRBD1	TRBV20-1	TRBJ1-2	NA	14	CSARPGTGGMGYTF	TGCAGTGCTAGACCCGGGACAGGGGGCATGGGCTACACCTTC
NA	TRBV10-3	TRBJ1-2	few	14	CAISQTVSNYGYTF	TGTGCCATCAGCCAGACAGTATCTAACTATGGCTACACCTTC
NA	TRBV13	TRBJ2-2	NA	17	CASSTPGRKWNTGELFF	TGTGCCAGCAGCACCCCGGGACGGAAATGGAACACCGGGGAGCTGTTTTTT
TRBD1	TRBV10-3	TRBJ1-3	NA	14	CAINTGVSGNTIYF	TGTGCCATCAATACAGGGGTCTCTGGAAACACCATATATTTT
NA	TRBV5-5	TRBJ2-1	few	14	CASSLSVTNNEQFF	TGTGCCAGCAGCTTGTCGGTGACTAACAATGAGCAGTTCTTC
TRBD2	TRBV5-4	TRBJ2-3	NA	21	CASSVAPGTSVVGAVADTQYF	TGTGCCAGCAGCGTCGCCCCTGGGACTAGCGTAGTAGGGGCAGTCGCAGATACGCAGTATTTT
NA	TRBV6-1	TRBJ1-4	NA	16	CASSPMTRRTNKKLFF	TGTGCCAGCAGTCCTATGACCCGTAGAACTAATAAAAAACTGTTTTTT